This TCR beta chain was sequenced for a study of T cells in Graves' hyperthyroidism and ophthalmopathy. Findings and caveats of the study: A 13 V-J signature model discriminated ophthalmopathy versus stable hyperthyroidism.

This clonotype was seen many times. Its cognate antigen is unknown. Between the trimmed V and J ends, which lost 7 bases and 3 bases, there was a span of 19 bases. CDR3 length: 16 residues. Researchers amplified the TCR beta CDR3 regions from RNA transcripts. TCR CDR3 underwent first-round RT-PCR with the HTBI primer set. TCRdb fed the multiplex PCR reads into MiXCR, producing one record per CDR3 protein. The sample consists of about 480,000 distinct CDR3 sequences, 24% of them appearing once. Active moderate-to-severe ophthalmopathy, Clinical Activity Score at least 3, NOSPECS at least 4, under 3 months' duration. Any patient presenting with uncontrolled infection, other autoimmune disease, pregnancy or lactation was left out.

The sequence was collected from a woman between 25 and 40 years old with Graves' ophthalmopathy. Sequenced sample: blood. The chain couples TRBV12-3 or TRBV12-4 to TRBJ1-3; D is unclear. CDR3 sequence reads: CASTQSAGPYGNTIYF. The CDR3, as DNA: TGTGCCAGCACCCAATCGGCCGGACCTTATGGAAACACCATATATTTT.